This passage covers 13 T cell receptor beta chains from one sample sequenced in a study of T cell repertoires in cytomegalovirus infection. Antigen specificity for these receptors is unknown. One entry per CDR3 protein results from TCRdb running MiXCR on the reads. The repertoire holds approximately 300,000 distinct CDR3 sequences, with 29% as singletons. Sequenced material: cultured PBMCs, taken from culture after CMV antigen stimulation. These TCRs come from a human donor in good health (CMV status not recorded). Some clones in this sample may be carry-over from other donors' samples.

Only a few counts were recorded for this clonotype. The genes are TRBV7-2 and TRBJ2-1; 7 bases are shared with TRBD2. The length of the CDR3 is 14 residues. V lost 2 bases, J lost 6 bases, and 4 bases stayed unmatched. Per the germline V gene, CDR1 is SGHTA and CDR2 is FQGNSA. The CDR3: CASSLSGAGNEQFF. The CDR3 nucleotides are TGTGCCAGCAGCTTAAGCGGGGCCGGCAATGAGCAGTTCTTC.

The chain combines TRBV5-1 with TRBJ2-3; TRBD2 agrees at 7 bases. Germline V lookup: CDR1 SGHRS, CDR2 YFSETQ. The CDR3 runs to 15 residues. V lost 4 bases, J lost 1 base, and 6 bases stayed unmatched. CDR3 nucleotide sequence: TGCGCCAGCAGCGTCCGGGACTACCGCACAGATACGCAGTATTTT. This sequence encodes CASSVRDYRTDTQYF.

CDR3 region: CASSYKTGIGYTF. The DNA of the CDR3 is TGTGCCAGTAGTTACAAGACAGGGATCGGCTACACCTTC. V usage is TRBV19 and J usage is TRBJ1-2; 7 nucleotides line up with TRBD1. J gave up 8 bases and V 5 bases, and 8 bases lay outside the gene matches. Germline V CDR1 and CDR2: LNHDA, SQIVND (reference sequence). The CDR3 is 13 residues long.

This clonotype has at least ten counts. The chain combines TRBV7-3 with TRBJ1-5; no definite D call. The CDR3 consists of 13 residues. V gave up 1 base and J gave up 5 bases, with 6 bases separating them. Germline-derived CDR1 and CDR2 are SGHTA and FQGTGA. CDR3 DNA sequence: TGTGCCAGCAGCTTAAACCGTGATCAGCCCCAGCATTTT. Translation gives CASSLNRDQPQHF.

The V gene is TRBV20-1, the J gene TRBJ2-3; 14 nucleotides agree with TRBD2. The V gene end was trimmed by 3 bases and the J gene end by 4 bases; junction bases not matched to a gene: 3. This CDR3 contains 15 residues. The germline gives CDR1 DFQATT, CDR2 SNEGSKA (reference sequence). In nucleotides, the CDR3 is TGCAGTGCTAGCGGGACTAGCGGGAGAGCAGATACGCAGTATTTT. It codes for CSASGTSGRADTQYF.

The sample holds a few counts of this clonotype. This sequence joins TRBV6-1 and TRBJ2-3; 7 positions match TRBD2. The trim removed 4 bases at V and 3 bases at J, leaving 7 bases unmatched. The CDR3 extends over 15 amino acids. CDR1 is MNHNS, CDR2 SASEGT, per germline. CDR3 nucleotide sequence: TGTGCCAGCAGTGGAGGGCTAGCGGCGACAGATACGCAGTATTTT. This sequence encodes CASSGGLAATDTQYF.

The rearrangement links TRBV7-3 to TRBJ2-2, with no clear D. V was shortened by 5 bases and J by 0 bases, with 7 bases between the two germline ends. CDR1 and CDR2 (germline): SGHTA, FQGTGA. This CDR3 contains 14 residues. This CDR3 reads CASSGDSNTGELFF. The CDR3 nucleotides are TGTGCCAGCAGCGGGGATTCGAACACCGGGGAGCTGTTTTTT.

This clonotype was counted only a few times. CDR3 in DNA: TGTGCCAGCAGCTTGGACAGGGGATTTGAGACCCAGTACTTC. Protein product: CASSLDRGFETQYF. V gene TRBV11-2 combines with J gene TRBJ2-5, with 9 nucleotides matching TRBD1. CDR3 length equals 14 residues. Germline lookup yields CDR1 SGHAT and CDR2 FQNNGV. The ends lost 3 bases at V and 5 bases at J; junction bases unmatched: 4.

This clonotype was observed a few times. This chain connects TRBV6-1 to TRBJ1-2, with 8 bases matching TRBD1. Germline V gene data show CDR1 as MNHNS and CDR2 as SASEGT. The CDR3 loop spans 12 amino acids. Losses at the gene ends were 6 bases for V and 5 bases for J; bases not matched to a gene: 2. CDR3 in amino acids: CASRQGGYGYTF. In nucleotides, the CDR3 is TGTGCCAGCAGACAGGGGGGGTATGGCTACACCTTC.

V and J are TRBV5-6 and TRBJ1-1; D perhaps matches TRBD1 (5 bases). CDR3 size: 14 residues. Germline CDR1 and CDR2: SGHDT and YYEEEE. With 2 bases removed from V and 7 bases from J, the gap between germline ends came to 15 bases. CDR3 residues: CASSFYTGGREAFF. DNA for the CDR3: TGTGCCAGCAGCTTTTATACCGGGGGACGTGAAGCTTTCTTT. The complete variable domain, with remaining parts taken from reference TRBV5-6 and TRBJ1-1, reads DAGVTQSPTHLIKTRGQQVTLRCSPKSGHDTVSWYQQALGQGPQFIFQYYEEEERQRGNFPDRFSGHQFPNYSSELNVNALLLGDSALYLCASSFYTGGREAFFGQGTRLTVV.

With respect to this clonotype: Possible read error: a much larger clone is one base away. The CDR3 loop reads CASMFPQSHEKLFF. DNA of the CDR3: TGTGCCAGCATGTTCCCCCAGAGCCATGAAAAACTGTTTTTT. The chain couples TRBV6-6 to TRBJ1-4, with unresolved D. Trimming left V 7 bases short and J 6 bases short, with 15 bases between. The CDR3 loop spans 14 amino acids. Looked up from germline, CDR1 is MNHNY and CDR2 is SVGAGI (reference sequence).

This clonotype was observed a handful of times. The chain uses TRBV7-9 and TRBJ2-1; tentative D call: TRBD2 (5 bases). The germline gives CDR1 SEHNR, CDR2 FQNEAQ (reference sequence). Trimming stripped 7 bases from V and 0 bases from J, with 13 bases between. The CDR3 covers 15 residues. The DNA for the CDR3 is TGTGCCAGCAATATGGACTGGGGCTCCTACAATGAGCAGTTCTTC. Amino acids: CASNMDWGSYNEQFF.

Notes on this clonotype: A single base separates this from a much larger clone, so it may be a read error. This chain joins TRBV7-3 and TRBJ2-5, with D perhaps TRBD1 (6 bases). CDR3 size: 13 residues. Germline values: CDR1 SGHTA, CDR2 FQGTGA. The CDR3 DNA reads as TGTTCCAGCAGTTCAGGGGTCCAAGAGACCCAGTACTTC. This translates into CSSSSGVQETQYF.